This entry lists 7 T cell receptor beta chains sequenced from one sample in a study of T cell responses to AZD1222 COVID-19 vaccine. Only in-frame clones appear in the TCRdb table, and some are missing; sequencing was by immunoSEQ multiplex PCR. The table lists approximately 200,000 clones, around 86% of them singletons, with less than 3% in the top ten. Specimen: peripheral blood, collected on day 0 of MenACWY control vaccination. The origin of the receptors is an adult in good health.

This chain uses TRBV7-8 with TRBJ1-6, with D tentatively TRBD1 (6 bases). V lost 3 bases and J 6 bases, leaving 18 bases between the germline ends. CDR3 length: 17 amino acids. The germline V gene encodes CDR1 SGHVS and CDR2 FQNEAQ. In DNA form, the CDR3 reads TGTGCCAGCAGCTTTTCAAGGGGGGAAGTACCTAATTCACCCCTCCACTTT. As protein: CASSFSRGEVPNSPLHF.

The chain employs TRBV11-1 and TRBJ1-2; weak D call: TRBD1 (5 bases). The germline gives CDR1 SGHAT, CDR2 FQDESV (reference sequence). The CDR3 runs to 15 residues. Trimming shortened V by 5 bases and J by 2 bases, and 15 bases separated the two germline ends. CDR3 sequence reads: CASSPRDAVNYGYTF. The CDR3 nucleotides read TGTGCCAGCAGCCCTCGGGACGCTGTGAACTATGGCTACACCTTC.

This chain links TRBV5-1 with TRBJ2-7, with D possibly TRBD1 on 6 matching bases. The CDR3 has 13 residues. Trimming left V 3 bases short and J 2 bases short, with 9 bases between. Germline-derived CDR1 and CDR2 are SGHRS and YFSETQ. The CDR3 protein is CASSSTGTYEQYF. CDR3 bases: TGCGCCAGCAGCTCGACAGGTACCTACGAGCAGTACTTC.

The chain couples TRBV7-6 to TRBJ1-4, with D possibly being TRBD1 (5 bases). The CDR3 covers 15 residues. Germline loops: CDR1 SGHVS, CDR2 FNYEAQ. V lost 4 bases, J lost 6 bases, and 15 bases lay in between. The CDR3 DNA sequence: TGTGCCAGCAGCTCTGCGGGCAGGGATGATGAAAAACTGTTTTTT. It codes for CASSSAGRDDEKLFF.

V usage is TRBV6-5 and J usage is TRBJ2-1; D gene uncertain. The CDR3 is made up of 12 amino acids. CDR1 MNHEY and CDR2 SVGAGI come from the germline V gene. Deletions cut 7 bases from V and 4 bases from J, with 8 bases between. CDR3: CASMAQYNEQFF. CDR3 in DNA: TGTGCCAGCATGGCCCAATACAATGAGCAGTTCTTC.

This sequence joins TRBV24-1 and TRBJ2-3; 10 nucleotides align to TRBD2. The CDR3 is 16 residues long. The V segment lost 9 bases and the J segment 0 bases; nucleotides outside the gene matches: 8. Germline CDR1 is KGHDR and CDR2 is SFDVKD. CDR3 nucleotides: TGTGCCACCGGGCCGGGACTAGCGACTAGCACAGATACGCAGTATTTT. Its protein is CATGPGLATSTDTQYF.

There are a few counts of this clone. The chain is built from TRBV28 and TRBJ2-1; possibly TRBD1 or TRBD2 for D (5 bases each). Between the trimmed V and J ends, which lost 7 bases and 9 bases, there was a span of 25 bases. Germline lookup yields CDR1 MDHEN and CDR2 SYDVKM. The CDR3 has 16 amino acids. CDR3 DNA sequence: TGTGCCAGCACCCTACTGGCGGGCCGGGACGATGGTGAGCAGTTCTTC. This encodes CASTLLAGRDDGEQFF.